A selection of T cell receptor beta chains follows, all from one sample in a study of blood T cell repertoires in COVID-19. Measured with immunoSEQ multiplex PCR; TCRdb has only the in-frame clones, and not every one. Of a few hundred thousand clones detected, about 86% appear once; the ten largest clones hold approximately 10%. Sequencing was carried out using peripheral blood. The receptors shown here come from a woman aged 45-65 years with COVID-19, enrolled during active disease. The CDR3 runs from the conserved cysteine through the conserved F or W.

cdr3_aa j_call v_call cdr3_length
CASRLGRSLNNEQFF TRBJ2-1 TRBV27 15
CASSWARNQPQHF TRBJ1-5 TRBV28 13
CASSIRGDSPLHF TRBJ1-6 TRBV19 13
CASSQDGTSGMAGELFF TRBJ2-2 TRBV4-3 17
CASARQGLAEAFF TRBJ1-1 TRBV19 13
CASSQSPIGGGPRETQYF TRBJ2-5 TRBV3-1/TRBV3-2 18
CASSYRTTGRGGDTIYF TRBJ1-3 TRBV6-2/TRBV6-3 17
CASSLVGVMAGPPSEQYF TRBJ2-7 TRBV5-1 18
CASSQGVGPNQPQHF TRBJ1-5 TRBV3-1/TRBV3-2 15
CASSLGGPRGDTQYF TRBJ2-3 TRBV7-2 15
CASSTPRGQPQHF TRBJ1-5 TRBV6-5 13
CASFQGAAETQYF TRBJ2-5 TRBV12-3/TRBV12-4 13
CASSDRGTGSSQPQHF TRBJ1-5 TRBV6-1 16
CASSQDRGRNTIYF TRBJ1-3 TRBV4-1 14
CASSLPTRISGANVLTF TRBJ2-6 TRBV5-6 17
CASSLDRVGGYTF TRBJ1-2 TRBV7-8 13
CASSPGQGSDTQYF TRBJ2-3 TRBV19 14
CASGPLRLTGVGGDTQYF TRBJ2-3 TRBV12-5 18
CASSLAMQGSTEAFF TRBJ1-1 TRBV5-5 15
CASYPTGGQPQHF TRBJ1-5 TRBV28 13
CASSLASGVIDTQYF TRBJ2-3 TRBV4-3 15